These T cell receptor beta chains were read from a single sample in a study of PD-1 blockade in classical Hodgkin lymphoma. The table came from immunoSEQ multiplex PCR; TCRdb's copy has only in-frame clones and leaves some out. Of 120,000 to 150,000 clones in the sample, approximately 81% were seen once. Sequenced here: peripheral blood mononuclear cells (PBMCs), sampled before the second cycle of nivolumab. Receptors were obtained from a human donor with classical Hodgkin lymphoma. Both conserved end residues are part of each CDR3. D genes are given only for firm matches. Rows may omit the clone size; those that give it use once, few, many or a size class.

CDR3 DNA	CDR3 protein	V gene	clone size	D gene	J gene
TGTGCCAGCAGCGTCCTGGACAGCTACACCGGGGAGCTGTTTTTT	CASSVLDSYTGELFF	TRBV9	few	NA	TRBJ2-2
TGTGCCAGCAGCGCCCGACAGGGAAGAGGCTACACCTTC	CASSARQGRGYTF	TRBV9	NA	TRBD1	TRBJ1-2
TGCGCCAGCAGCCAAGATCCGAGGGAGGACCTTATACACGATGAGCAGTTCTTC	CASSQDPREDLIHDEQFF	TRBV4-3	few	NA	TRBJ2-1
TGTGCCAGCAGCTTAACCGGCGGGAGCGGCAGTGGCACTGAAGCTTTCTTT	CASSLTGGSGSGTEAFF	TRBV7-3	few	NA	TRBJ1-1
TGTGCCAGTACCAACCCTGGACAGGGTGGAAACACCATATATTTT	CASTNPGQGGNTIYF	TRBV19	NA	TRBD1	TRBJ1-3
TGTGCCAGCACGAGTGGGCCCAGGTGGGGCGAGCAGTACTTC	CASTSGPRWGEQYF	TRBV27	NA	NA	TRBJ2-7
TGTGCCAGTAGTGTGGGCCGGTACTACGAGCAGTACTTC	CASSVGRYYEQYF	TRBV19	NA	NA	TRBJ2-7
TGTGCCAGCAGCTTGGGGGGCCCGGGACAGGGAAACTATGGCTACACCTTC	CASSLGGPGQGNYGYTF	TRBV5-4	NA	TRBD1	TRBJ1-2
TGTGCCAGCAGCTTAGAGTCAGGTCTGGGCTACACCTTC	CASSLESGLGYTF	TRBV11-3	NA	NA	TRBJ1-2
TGTGCCAGCAGCTTAGCCGCAGGGGTAAAGACCTTC	CASSLAAGVKTF	TRBV7-9	NA	NA	TRBJ1-2
TGTGCCAGCAGCCAAAGACTAGCGGGGGGAGATGAGCAGTTCTTC	CASSQRLAGGDEQFF	TRBV13	NA	TRBD2	TRBJ2-1
TGTGCCAGCAGCGCGAGCGGGAGGGAGCAGTACTTC	CASSASGREQYF	TRBV9	NA	TRBD2	TRBJ2-7
TGTGCTAGTGGTTTGGTACGGAACAGCTATAGCAATCAGCCCCAGCATTTT	CASGLVRNSYSNQPQHF	TRBV12-5	NA	NA	TRBJ1-5
TGCGCCAGCAGCTTGGAGTCTACGGTCGTGTGGTACAATGAGCAGTTCTTC	CASSLESTVVWYNEQFF	TRBV5-1	few	NA	TRBJ2-1
TGTGCCAGCAGTGCCAGGGGGGCACAGCCCCAGCATTTT	CASSARGAQPQHF	TRBV6-1	NA	TRBD1	TRBJ1-5
TGTGCCAGCAGCTTAGACAGAACTAGCACAGATACGCAGTATTTT	CASSLDRTSTDTQYF	TRBV7-3	NA	NA	TRBJ2-3
TGTGCCAGTACCCCTTCCGAGTCTAGCGGATATTACGAGCAGTACTTC	CASTPSESSGYYEQYF	TRBV19	NA	TRBD2	TRBJ2-7
TGTGCCAGTTCCGGTCCCAGGGGGCTGGGTGAAAAACTGTTTTTT	CASSGPRGLGEKLFF	TRBV27	NA	TRBD1	TRBJ1-4
TGCAGCGTTGGATCAGGGGCATATGGCTACACCTTC	CSVGSGAYGYTF	TRBV29-1	NA	NA	TRBJ1-2
TGTGCCAGCAGCCAGGTGCGGCTTAGACCCTACGAGCAGTACTTC	CASSQVRLRPYEQYF	TRBV6-5	NA	NA	TRBJ2-7
TGTGCCAGCAACCTAACAAAGGACAGCGTAACAATAAACACTGAAGCTTTCTTT	CASNLTKDSVTINTEAFF	TRBV11-3	once	NA	TRBJ1-1
TGTGCCAGCAGTGGAGCCGGGGGCGGTGAAAAACTGTTTTTT	CASSGAGGGEKLFF	TRBV6-1	many	NA	TRBJ1-4
TGTGCCAGGGGAACCGGGACAGATATCAGGGACACTGAAGCTTTCTTT	CARGTGTDIRDTEAFF	TRBV11-3	NA	TRBD1	TRBJ1-1
TGCAGCGTTCGGACAGTGGAGACCCAGTACTTC	CSVRTVETQYF	TRBV29-1	NA	NA	TRBJ2-5
TGTGCCAGCAGCCTTCGGGGAGCGGGACTTAGGGAGCAGTACTTC	CASSLRGAGLREQYF	TRBV6-6	NA	TRBD2	TRBJ2-7
TGTGCCAGCAGTTTGTGGTTAGGGAACCCTGAAGCTTTCTTT	CASSLWLGNPEAFF	TRBV28	NA	NA	TRBJ1-1
TGTGCCAGCAGCTTGACGATGGGTGGCACAGATACGCAGTATTTT	CASSLTMGGTDTQYF	TRBV4-2	NA	NA	TRBJ2-3
TGTGCCAGCAACCCAGTAGCGGGAGCGGGCGGGGAGCTGTTTTTT	CASNPVAGAGGELFF	TRBV6-5	NA	TRBD2	TRBJ2-2
TGTGCCAGCAGCCCAGAGGGGTTCACTGAAGCTTTCTTT	CASSPEGFTEAFF	TRBV7-7	NA	NA	TRBJ1-1
TGTGCCAGCAGTTTTGGGGTCATGGGGGGAAACACCATATATTTT	CASSFGVMGGNTIYF	TRBV28	NA	NA	TRBJ1-3
TGTGCCAATCAGGGGGACTATGGCTACACCTTC	CANQGDYGYTF	TRBV6-1	once	TRBD1	TRBJ1-2